These 2 T cell receptor beta chains came from one sample sequenced in a study of cytomegalovirus exposure and HLA in healthy donors. The PCR contained 60 Vbeta and 13 Jbeta primers. Only in-frame clones appear in the TCRdb table, and some are missing; sequencing was by immunoSEQ multiplex PCR. The sample lists 150,000 to 200,000 clones, approximately 85% occurring once. The sample taken for sequencing was PBMCs. The receptors were gathered from a man aged 18 to 30 in good health and CMV-seropositive.

The chain employs TRBV4-2 and TRBJ2-5; tentative D call: TRBD2 (6 bases). V was pared by 0 bases and J by 5 bases, with 10 bases between. In germline, CDR1 is LGHNA, CDR2 YNFKEQ. This CDR3 is 14 amino acids long. CDR3 in amino acids: CASSQDPGRETQYF. The DNA of the CDR3 is TGTGCCAGCAGCCAAGATCCAGGGAGGGAGACCCAGTACTTC.

The chain is built from TRBV4-1 and TRBJ2-7; a weak D match, TRBD2 (6 bases). The V end lost 3 bases, the J end lost 5 bases, and 8 bases lay between the germline ends. CDR3 length equals 12 residues. CDR1 MGHRA and CDR2 YSYEKL come from the germline V gene. This CDR3 reads CASSQGGDEQYF. The CDR3 coding sequence is TGCGCCAGCAGCCAGGGGGGTGACGAGCAGTACTTC.